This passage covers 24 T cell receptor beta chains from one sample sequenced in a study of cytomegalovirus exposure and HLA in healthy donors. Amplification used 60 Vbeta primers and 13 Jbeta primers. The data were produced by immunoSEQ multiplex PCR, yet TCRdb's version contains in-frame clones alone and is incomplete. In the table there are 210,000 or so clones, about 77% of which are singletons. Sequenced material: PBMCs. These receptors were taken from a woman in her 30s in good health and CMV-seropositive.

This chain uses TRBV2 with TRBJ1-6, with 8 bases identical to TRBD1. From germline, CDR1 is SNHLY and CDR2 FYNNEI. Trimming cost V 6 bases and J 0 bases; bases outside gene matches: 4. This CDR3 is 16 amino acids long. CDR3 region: CASRWTGSSYNSPLHF. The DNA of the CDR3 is TGTGCCAGCAGGTGGACAGGGAGCTCCTATAATTCACCCCTCCACTTT.

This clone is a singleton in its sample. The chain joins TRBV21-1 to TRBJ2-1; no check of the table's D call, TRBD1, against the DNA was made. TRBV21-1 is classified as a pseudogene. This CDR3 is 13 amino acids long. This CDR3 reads CASSKDSLNEQFF. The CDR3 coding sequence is TGTGCCAGCAGCAAAGACAGTTTGAATGAGCAGTTCTTC.

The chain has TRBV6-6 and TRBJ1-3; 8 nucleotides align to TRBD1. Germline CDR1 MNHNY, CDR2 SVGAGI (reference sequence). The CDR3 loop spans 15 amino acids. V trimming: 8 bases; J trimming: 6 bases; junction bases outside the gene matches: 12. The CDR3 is CASESSDRGKNTIYF. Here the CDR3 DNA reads TGTGCCAGCGAGTCATCCGACAGGGGCAAAAACACCATATATTTT.

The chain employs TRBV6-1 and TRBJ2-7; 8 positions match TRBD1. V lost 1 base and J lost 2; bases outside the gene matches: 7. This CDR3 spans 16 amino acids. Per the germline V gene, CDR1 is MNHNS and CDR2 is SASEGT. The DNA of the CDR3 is TGTGCCAGCAGTGAAGTGGAAGGACAGGGACCCTACGAGCAGTACTTC. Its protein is CASSEVEGQGPYEQYF.

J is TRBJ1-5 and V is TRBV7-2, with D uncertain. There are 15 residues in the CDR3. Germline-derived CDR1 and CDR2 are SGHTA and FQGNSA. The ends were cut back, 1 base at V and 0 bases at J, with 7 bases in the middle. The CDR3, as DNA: TGTGCCAGCAGCTTAGATGGGCTTAGCAATCAGCCCCAGCATTTT. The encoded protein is CASSLDGLSNQPQHF.

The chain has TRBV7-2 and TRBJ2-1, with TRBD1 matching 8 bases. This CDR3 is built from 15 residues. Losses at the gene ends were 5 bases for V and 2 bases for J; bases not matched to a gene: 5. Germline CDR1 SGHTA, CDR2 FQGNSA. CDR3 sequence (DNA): TGTGCCAGCAGCGGGGACAGGCAACCCTACAATGAGCAGTTCTTC. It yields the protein CASSGDRQPYNEQFF.

Here the CDR3 reads CASSYYSTGELFF. The CDR3 DNA reads TGTGCCAGCAGTTATTATAGCACCGGGGAGCTGTTTTTT. V usage is TRBV6-5 and J usage is TRBJ2-2; no reliable D call. Germline V gene lookup returns CDR1 MNHEY and CDR2 SVGAGI. This CDR3 has 13 amino acids. V gave up 3 bases and J gave up 4 bases, with 6 bases separating them.

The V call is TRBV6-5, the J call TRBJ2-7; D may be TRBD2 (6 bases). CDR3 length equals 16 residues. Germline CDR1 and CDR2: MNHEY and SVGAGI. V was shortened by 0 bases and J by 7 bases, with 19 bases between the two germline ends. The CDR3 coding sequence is TGTGCCAGCAGTTACTCGACGGCGGGGTGGGCCGGGGAGCAGTACTTC. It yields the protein CASSYSTAGWAGEQYF.

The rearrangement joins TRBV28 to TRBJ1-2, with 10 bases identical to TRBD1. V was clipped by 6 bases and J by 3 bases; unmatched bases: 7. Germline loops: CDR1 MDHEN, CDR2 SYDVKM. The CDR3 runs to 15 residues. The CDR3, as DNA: TGTGCCAGCAGACCCGGGACAGGGGATTACTATGGCTACACCTTC. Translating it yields CASRPGTGDYYGYTF.

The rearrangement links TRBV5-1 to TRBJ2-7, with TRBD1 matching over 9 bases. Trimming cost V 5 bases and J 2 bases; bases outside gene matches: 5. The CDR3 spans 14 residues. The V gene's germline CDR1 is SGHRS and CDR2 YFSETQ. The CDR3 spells CASRPGQGPYEQYF. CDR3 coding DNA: TGCGCCAGCAGACCGGGACAGGGACCCTACGAGCAGTACTTC.

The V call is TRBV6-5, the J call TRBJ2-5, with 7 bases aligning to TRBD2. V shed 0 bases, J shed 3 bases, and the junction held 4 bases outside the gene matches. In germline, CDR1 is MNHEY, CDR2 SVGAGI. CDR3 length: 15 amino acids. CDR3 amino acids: CASSYSLAWEETQYF. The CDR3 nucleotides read TGTGCCAGCAGTTACTCACTAGCGTGGGAAGAGACCCAGTACTTC.

DNA for the CDR3: TGTGCCAGCAGCCCAAGAGCGACAGGGGCTAACTATGGCTACACCTTC. Residues: CASSPRATGANYGYTF. The rearrangement links TRBV7-8 to TRBJ1-2; 8 nucleotides agree with TRBD1. The CDR3 runs to 16 residues. Germline-derived CDR1 and CDR2 are SGHVS and FQNEAQ. Trimming took 5 bases from V and 0 from J; bases not matched to a gene: 8.

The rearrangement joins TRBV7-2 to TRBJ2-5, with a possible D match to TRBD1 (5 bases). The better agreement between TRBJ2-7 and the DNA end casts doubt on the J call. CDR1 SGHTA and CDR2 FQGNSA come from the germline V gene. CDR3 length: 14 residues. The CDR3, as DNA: TGTGCCAGCAGCCAGGACATCCTCTCCACCGAGCAGTACTTC. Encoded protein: CASSQDILSTEQYF.

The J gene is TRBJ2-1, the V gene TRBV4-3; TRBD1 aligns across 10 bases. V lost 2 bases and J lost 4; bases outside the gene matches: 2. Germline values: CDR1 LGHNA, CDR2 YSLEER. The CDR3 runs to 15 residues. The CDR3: CASSQPGQGYNEQFF. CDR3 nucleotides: TGCGCCAGCAGCCAACCGGGACAGGGGTACAATGAGCAGTTCTTC.

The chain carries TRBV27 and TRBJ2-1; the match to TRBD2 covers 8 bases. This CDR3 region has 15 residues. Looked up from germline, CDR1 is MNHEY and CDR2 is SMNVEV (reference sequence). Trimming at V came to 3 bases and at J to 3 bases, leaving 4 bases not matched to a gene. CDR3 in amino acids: CASSFRAGVYNEQFF. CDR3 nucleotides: TGTGCCAGCAGTTTCAGAGCGGGGGTCTACAATGAGCAGTTCTTC.

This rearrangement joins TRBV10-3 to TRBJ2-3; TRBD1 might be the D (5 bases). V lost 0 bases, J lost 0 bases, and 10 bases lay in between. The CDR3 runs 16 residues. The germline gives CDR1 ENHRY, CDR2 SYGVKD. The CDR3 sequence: CAISESQGRSTDTQYF. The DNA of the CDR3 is TGTGCCATCAGTGAGTCCCAGGGCAGAAGCACAGATACGCAGTATTTT.

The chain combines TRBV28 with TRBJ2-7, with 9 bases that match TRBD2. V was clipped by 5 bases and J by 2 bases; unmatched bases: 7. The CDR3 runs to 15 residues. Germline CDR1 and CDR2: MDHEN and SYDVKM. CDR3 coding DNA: TGTGCCAGCAGTCACTCCGGGACTAGCACCTACGAGCAGTACTTC. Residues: CASSHSGTSTYEQYF.

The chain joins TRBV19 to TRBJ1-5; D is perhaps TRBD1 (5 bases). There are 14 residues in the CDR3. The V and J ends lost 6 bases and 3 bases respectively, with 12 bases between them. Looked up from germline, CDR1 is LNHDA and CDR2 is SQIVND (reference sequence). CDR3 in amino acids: CASRTQGNNQPQHF. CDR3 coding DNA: TGTGCCAGTAGAACCCAGGGAAACAATCAGCCCCAGCATTTT.

The CDR3 region has the DNA TGTGCCAGCAGCTTAGAGTCTGGAGTTTGGAATGAGCAGTTCTTC. Protein product: CASSLESGVWNEQFF. The chain uses TRBV7-8 and TRBJ2-1; D remains unclear. Trimming took 1 base from V and 7 from J, leaving 14 bases between them. The CDR3 runs 15 residues. Per the germline V gene, CDR1 is SGHVS and CDR2 is FQNEAQ.

CDR3 loop: CASSLWTSGGAADTQYF. CDR3 nucleotide sequence: TGTGCCAGCAGCCTCTGGACTAGCGGGGGGGCCGCAGATACGCAGTATTTT. The chain uses TRBV7-2 and TRBJ2-3; 15 bases match TRBD2. The CDR3 is 17 amino acids. Germline CDR1 reads SGHTA; CDR2 reads FQGNSA. The junction had 7 bases not matched to a gene; V was cut back by 5 bases and J by 4 bases.

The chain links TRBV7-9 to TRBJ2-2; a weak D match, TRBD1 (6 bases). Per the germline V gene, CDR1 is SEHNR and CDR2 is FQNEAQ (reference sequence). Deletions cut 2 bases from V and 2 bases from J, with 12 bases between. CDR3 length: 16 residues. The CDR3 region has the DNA TGTGCCAGCAGCTTAACATCTGGGGGCAACACCGGGGAGCTGTTTTTT. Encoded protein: CASSLTSGGNTGELFF.

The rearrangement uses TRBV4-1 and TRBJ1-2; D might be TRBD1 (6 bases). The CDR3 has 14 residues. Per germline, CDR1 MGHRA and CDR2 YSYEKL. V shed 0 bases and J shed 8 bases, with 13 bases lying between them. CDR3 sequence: CASSQDDRLGGYTF. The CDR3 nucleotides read TGCGCCAGCAGCCAAGATGACAGGCTGGGGGGCTACACCTTC.

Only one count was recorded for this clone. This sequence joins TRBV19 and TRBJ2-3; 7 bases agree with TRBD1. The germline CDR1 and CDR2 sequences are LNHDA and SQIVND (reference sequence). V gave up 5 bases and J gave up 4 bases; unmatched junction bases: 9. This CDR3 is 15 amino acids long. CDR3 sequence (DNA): TGTGCCAGTAGTCAAGGGCAGGGGGACCCAGATACGCAGTATTTT. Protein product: CASSQGQGDPDTQYF.

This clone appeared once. CDR3 nucleotides: TGTGCCAGTAGTGTCGGGTGGGCTAACTATGGCTACACCTTC. This codes for CASSVGWANYGYTF. The chain recombines TRBV19 with TRBJ1-2; D is unclear. There are 14 residues in the CDR3. Looked up from germline, CDR1 is LNHDA and CDR2 is SQIVND (reference sequence). Trimming cost V 5 bases and J 0 bases, with 10 bases left between them.